This T cell receptor (beta chain) was observed in a study of identical twins. TCRdb ran MiXCR on the 5' RACE reads and lists one entry per CDR3 protein. The sample contains 460,000 or so distinct CDR3 sequences, 12% to 15% of which appear only once. Study observations and caveats: Out-of-frame alpha sequences common to twins exhibited an excess of low generation probability.

This clonotype was detected a few times. Its antigen remains unidentified. Germline values: CDR1 MNHNS, CDR2 SASEGT. With 1 base removed from V and 14 bases from J, the gap between germline ends came to 13 bases. The CDR3 contains 12 residues. These data also featured in a second study, about yellow fever vaccine responses in identical twins.

The chain couples TRBV6-1 to TRBJ2-3; no definite D call. This TCR was sampled from a woman aged 18-35 years in good health. Sequencing input: CD4+ T cells sorted from blood. The DNA of the CDR3 is TGTGCCAGCAGTGAAGTAGGCATCGGTCTGTATTTT. It encodes CASSEVGIGLYF.